This T cell receptor beta chain was recovered during a study of T cells in Graves' hyperthyroidism and ophthalmopathy. General study points: Stable hyperthyroidism was separated from ophthalmopathy by a model based on 13 V-J features.

The table lists this clonotype with many counts. Its antigen remains unknown. Amplified regions were TCR beta CDR3 sequences from RNA transcripts. The study used the HTBI primer set for a first-round RT-PCR of the TCR CDR3. TCRdb independently ran MiXCR on the multiplex PCR reads; one entry per CDR3 protein. Counted here are hundreds of thousands of distinct CDR3 sequences, about two fifths occurring once; the ten biggest clones make up around 10%. Participants, patients aged 18 to 65, had newly diagnosed hyperthyroidism with a duration under 2 months. Pregnant or lactating patients were excluded, as were those with uncontrolled infection or other autoimmune disease. The diagnostic basis comprised clinical symptoms, serum thyroxine and TRAb, thyroid ultrasound and orbital computed tomography. The source is a man aged 18 to 30 with Graves' hyperthyroidism. Sequencing was performed on blood.

CDR3: CSASADIGNTIYF. The CDR3 DNA is TGCAGTGCTAGCGCCGATATTGGAAACACCATATATTTT. The rearrangement joins TRBV20-1 to TRBJ1-3; D not certain. This CDR3 has 13 residues. Trimming cost V 3 bases and J 3 bases, with 9 bases left between them. Germline CDR1 reads DFQATT; CDR2 reads SNEGSKA (reference sequence).